A selection of T cell receptor beta chains follows, all from one sample in a study of blood T cell repertoires in COVID-19. The data were produced by immunoSEQ multiplex PCR, yet TCRdb's version contains in-frame clones alone and is incomplete. Among over 100,000 clones, roughly 89% were seen once, and the ten largest hold approximately 4.3%. The material sequenced was peripheral blood. Every receptor here comes from a man aged 40-49 years with acute or convalescent COVID-19. Each CDR3 is given with its conserved first and last residue. A D gene is named only where the DNA matches it firmly. For some rows the clone size is stated as once, few or many, or as a class when expanded; others skip it.

>16|.|TRBJ2-1|TRBD2|TRBV7-2
TGTGCCAGCAGCATTGGCGGGGGAGGTTGGAACAATGAGCAGTTCTTC
CASSIGGGGWNNEQFF
>18|once|TRBJ2-6|TRBD2|TRBV6-2/TRBV6-3
TGTGCCAGCAGTTTATCTAGCGGGGGCCTCTCTGGGGCCAACGTCCTGACTTTC
CASSLSSGGLSGANVLTF
>13|.|TRBJ2-2|.|TRBV12-3/TRBV12-4
TGTGCCAGCATTATGAGTCGAACCGGGGAGCTGTTTTTT
CASIMSRTGELFF
>16|.|TRBJ2-5|TRBD1|TRBV9
TGTGCCAGCAGCGTACAGACAGGGGTGAAACAAGAGACCCAGTACTTC
CASSVQTGVKQETQYF
>15|.|TRBJ2-1|TRBD2|TRBV5-1
TGCGCCAGCAGCTCGGGACTAGCGGGGAACAATGAGCAGTTCTTC
CASSSGLAGNNEQFF
>14|.|TRBJ1-3|.|TRBV19
TGTGCCAGTAGCCTTAGAGGCCCTGGAAACACCATATATTTT
CASSLRGPGNTIYF
>15|.|TRBJ2-3|TRBD1|TRBV5-1
TGCGCCAGCAGCCTAGACAGGGGCAGCACAGATACGCAGTATTTT
CASSLDRGSTDTQYF
>15|.|TRBJ1-5|TRBD1|TRBV5-1
TGCGCCAGCAGCCAAGGACAGGGGGTAGGTCAGCCCCAGCATTTT
CASSQGQGVGQPQHF
>15|.|TRBJ1-1|.|TRBV7-8
TGTGCCAGCAGCTTATCTGGTCTAGCGGACACTGAAGCTTTCTTT
CASSLSGLADTEAFF
>12|.|TRBJ2-3|.|TRBV24-1
TGTGCCACCAGTGTCTCAGGGAATACGCAGTATTTT
CATSVSGNTQYF
>13|.|TRBJ1-2|.|TRBV19
TGTGCCAGTAGTATTGGGGGGAACTATGGCTACACCTTC
CASSIGGNYGYTF
>15|.|TRBJ1-6|.|TRBV6-6
TGTGCCAGCAGTGCCATCCAGGGTTCCAATTCACCCCTCCACTTT
CASSAIQGSNSPLHF
>13|.|TRBJ1-2|.|TRBV6-5
TGTGCCAGCAGTTATGTCTCTAACTATGGCTACACCTTC
CASSYVSNYGYTF
>14|.|TRBJ2-7|.|TRBV18
TGTGCCAGCTCACCACCGACGAGGTCCTACGAGCAGTACTTC
CASSPPTRSYEQYF
>15|.|TRBJ2-2|TRBD2|TRBV11-3
TGTGCCAGCAGCCAAACTAGCGGAGCCACCGGGGAGCTGTTTTTT
CASSQTSGATGELFF
>14|.|TRBJ2-5|TRBD1|TRBV5-5
TGTGCCAGCAGCGACAGGGTGGGACAAGAGACCCAGTACTTC
CASSDRVGQETQYF
>15|.|TRBJ1-2|.|TRBV7-8
TGTGCCAGCAGCTTAGAGGCTAGAACTAACTATGGCTACACCTTC
CASSLEARTNYGYTF
>15|.|TRBJ1-2|TRBD1|TRBV18
TGTGCCAGCTCACCACCCAGACAACAGGGGAGCGGCTACACCTTC
CASSPPRQQGSGYTF
>14|.|TRBJ2-1|.|TRBV29-1
TGCAGCTTGAGCCTGGGACTGGGAAACAATGAGCAGTTCTTC
CSLSLGLGNNEQFF
>14|once|TRBJ2-2|.|TRBV6-5
TGTGCCAGCATCCCCGCTCGGCCGGGCGGGGAGCTGTTTTTT
CASIPARPGGELFF
>17|few|TRBJ1-2|.|TRBV21-1
TGTGCCAGCAGCAACCTATACGACAGGGGGCGTTTGGTTGGCTACACCTTC
CASSNLYDRGRLVGYTF
>14|.|TRBJ1-4|TRBD1|TRBV18
TGTGCCAGCTCACCAGGGGACAGGAGTGAAAAACTGTTTTTT
CASSPGDRSEKLFF
>16|.|TRBJ2-3|.|TRBV18
TGTGCCAGCTCAGGCCGGGATCTAATAACTCACGATACGCAGTATTTT
CASSGRDLITHDTQYF
>13|.|TRBJ1-4|.|TRBV30
TGTGCCTGGAGTGTACTAGGTTTCGAAAAACTGTTTTTT
CAWSVLGFEKLFF
>14|once|TRBJ1-1|.|TRBV6-5
TGTGCCAGCAGTTACTCGGCACCTAACACTGAAGCTTTCTTT
CASSYSAPNTEAFF
>16|.|TRBJ2-7|TRBD1|TRBV7-9
TGTGCCAGCAGCCCCACCGCCGGGACAGGGCCCTACGAGCAGTACTTC
CASSPTAGTGPYEQYF
>16|.|TRBJ1-1|.|TRBV5-1
TGCGCCAGCAGCTTGGAAGGCAGGCCCATGAACACTGAAGCTTTCTTT
CASSLEGRPMNTEAFF
>15|.|TRBJ2-1|TRBD1|TRBV12-5
TGTGCTAGTGGAGGACAGGGGGCGCGATACAATGAGCAGTTCTTC
CASGGQGARYNEQFF
>15|once|TRBJ2-2|TRBD2|TRBV11-3
TGTGCCAGCAGCTTGACTAGCGGGAGTACCGGGGAGCTGTTTTTT
CASSLTSGSTGELFF
>14|once|TRBJ1-2|.|TRBV18
TGTGCCAGCTCACCAAGCGGGGGCGCCTATGGCTACACCTTC
CASSPSGGAYGYTF
>14|once|TRBJ2-2|.|TRBV2
TGTGCCAGCAGTGATCCCCGGGAGAACGGGGAGCTGTTTTTT
CASSDPRENGELFF
>12|.|TRBJ1-1|.|TRBV19
TGTGCCAGTAAGAGGCAGAACACTGAAGCTTTCTTT
CASKRQNTEAFF
>13|.|TRBJ1-1|.|TRBV12-3/TRBV12-4
TGTGCCAGCAGTTTCTCTTCTTCCACTGAAGCTTTCTTT
CASSFSSSTEAFF